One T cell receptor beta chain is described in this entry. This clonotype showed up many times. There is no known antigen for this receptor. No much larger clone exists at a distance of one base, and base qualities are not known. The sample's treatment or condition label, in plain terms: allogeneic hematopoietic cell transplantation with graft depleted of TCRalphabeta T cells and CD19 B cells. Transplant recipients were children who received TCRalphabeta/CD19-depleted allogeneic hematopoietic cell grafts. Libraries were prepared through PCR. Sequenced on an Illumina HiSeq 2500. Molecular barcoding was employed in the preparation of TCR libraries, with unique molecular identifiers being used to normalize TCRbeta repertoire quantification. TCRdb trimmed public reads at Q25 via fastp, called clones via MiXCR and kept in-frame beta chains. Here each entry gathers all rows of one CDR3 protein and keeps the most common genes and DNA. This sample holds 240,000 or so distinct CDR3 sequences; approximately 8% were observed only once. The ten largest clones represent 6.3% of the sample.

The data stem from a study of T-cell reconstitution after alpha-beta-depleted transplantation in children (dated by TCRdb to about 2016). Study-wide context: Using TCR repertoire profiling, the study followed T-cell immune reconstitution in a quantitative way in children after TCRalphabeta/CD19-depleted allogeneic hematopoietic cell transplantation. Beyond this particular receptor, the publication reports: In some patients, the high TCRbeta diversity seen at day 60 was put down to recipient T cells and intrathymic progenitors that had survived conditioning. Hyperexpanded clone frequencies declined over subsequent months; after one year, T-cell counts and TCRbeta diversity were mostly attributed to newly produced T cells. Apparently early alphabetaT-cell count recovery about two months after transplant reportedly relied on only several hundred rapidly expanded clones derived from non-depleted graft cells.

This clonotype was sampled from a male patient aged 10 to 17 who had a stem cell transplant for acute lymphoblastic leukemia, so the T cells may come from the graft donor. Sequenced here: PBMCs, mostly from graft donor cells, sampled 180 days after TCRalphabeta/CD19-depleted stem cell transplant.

The DNA is as follows: TGCAGTGCTAGGACGGTGAGCTCCTACAATGAGCAGTTCTTC. This sequence encodes CSARTVSSYNEQFF. The sequence links TRBV20-1 to TRBJ2-1, with the D gene uncertain. CDR1 is given as DFQATT and CDR2 as SNEGSKA, both from the germline V gene (reference sequence). The CDR3 has 14 amino acids, counting the end cysteine and phenylalanine. Only the CDR3 DNA is retained, 42 bases long and in frame from the first base. Deletion took 3 bases off V and 0 bases off J, with a span of 9 bases between the germline ends.